Described below is a single T cell receptor (beta chain) sequence and its context. Its antigen remains unknown. The record originates from a study of T-cell memory formation after mild COVID-19. Across the whole study: For the most part, TCR clusters were specific to one donor.

General study findings and limits: Some clones that responded turned up in pre-infection memory, which suggests that cross-reactive memory joined in. A second wave of clones peaked on day 37, and their SARS-CoV-2 specificity went unconfirmed.

Constant-segment primers and 5'RACE yielded cDNA libraries for TCR alpha and TCR beta, each carrying sample barcodes and UMIs. From the 5' RACE reads, TCRdb called clonotypes with MiXCR, one entry per CDR3 protein. Of 550,000 to 700,000 distinct CDR3 sequences listed, roughly 17% are singletons. V was clipped by 0 bases and J by 0 bases, with 10 bases between them. From germline, CDR1 is DFQATT and CDR2 SNEGSKA (reference sequence). This CDR3 is 15 amino acids long. The receptor's source is an adult woman who had mild COVID-19 (a few samples of this study predate the infection). Cell type and time point are not known. The chain combines TRBV20-1 with TRBJ2-3, with D unclear. Sequenced material: PBMCs or a T cell subset sorted from them (not recorded which). CDR3 DNA sequence: TGCAGTGCTAGAGACACTGTCGCTAGCACAGATACGCAGTATTTT. Encoded protein: CSARDTVASTDTQYF.